These 28 T cell receptor beta chains were sequenced from one sample in a study of identical twins. TCRdb reprocessed the 5' RACE reads with MiXCR, giving one entry per CDR3 protein. The table records some 250,000 distinct CDR3 sequences, 5.5% to 7.5% of them present only once. The same data also contributed to another study, on T cells expressing NK-cell markers.

The sequenced sample was CD8+ T cells sorted from blood. The receptors derive from a woman under 30 in good health.

This clonotype was recorded a few times. The genes are TRBV30 and TRBJ2-1; D might be TRBD2 (6 bases). The V end was cut by 0 bases, the J end by 1 base, with 10 bases between. Germline assignment: CDR1 GTSNPN and CDR2 SVGIG (reference sequence). The CDR3 is 15 residues long. CDR3 DNA sequence: TGTGCCTGGAGTGTAACTAGCTCGTCCTACAATGAGCAGTTCTTC. Amino acid sequence: CAWSVTSSSYNEQFF.

In its sample, this clonotype was seen a few times. This rearrangement joins TRBV29-1 to TRBJ2-7, with D hard to call. This CDR3 has 14 residues. The ends were cut back, 7 bases at V and 0 bases at J, with 16 bases in the middle. Germline assignment: CDR1 SQVTM and CDR2 ANQGSEA. Here the CDR3 DNA reads TGCAGCGCCTGCCCGGGTCCGAGCTCCTACGAGCAGTACTTC. This sequence encodes CSACPGPSSYEQYF.

The chain is built from TRBV12-3 or TRBV12-4 and TRBJ1-2; D ambiguous. V dropped 7 bases and J dropped 4 bases, with 22 bases sitting between them. CDR3 size: 16 residues. The CDR3: CASTDKIKDPTYGYTF. As DNA, the CDR3 is TGTGCCAGCACTGATAAAATAAAGGACCCAACCTATGGCTACACCTTC.

In this sample, this clonotype turned up many times. This sequence joins TRBV29-1 and TRBJ2-1; D is possibly TRBD2 (6 bases). The CDR3 runs to 12 residues. The ends were cut back, 7 bases at V and 6 bases at J, with 13 bases in the middle. CDR1 SQVTM and CDR2 ANQGSEA come from the germline V gene. The CDR3 sequence: CSAPGLRNEQFF. The DNA of the CDR3 is TGCAGCGCCCCGGGACTCCGCAATGAGCAGTTCTTC.

This clonotype was seen more than once but under ten times. The rearrangement uses TRBV5-1 and TRBJ2-7; D uncertain. Per the germline V gene, CDR1 is SGHRS and CDR2 is YFSETQ. CDR3 length: 15 residues. V lost 1 base and J lost 4, with 15 bases in between. CDR3 nucleotide sequence: TGCGCCAGCAGCTTGATTTGGCCGACCACGTACGAGCAGTACTTC. Its protein is CASSLIWPTTYEQYF. Drawing the rest from reference TRBV5-1 and TRBJ2-7, the complete variable domain is KAGVTQTPRYLIKTRGQQVTLSCSPISGHRSVSWYQQTPGQGLQFLFEYFSETQRNKGNFPGRFSGRQFSNSRSEMNVSTLELGDSALYLCASSLIWPTTYEQYFGPGTRLTVT.

In its sample, this clonotype was seen many times. The V gene is TRBV20-1, the J gene TRBJ2-7; the D is unclear. Germline CDR1 reads DFQATT; CDR2 reads SNEGSKA (reference sequence). Trimming left V 0 bases short and J 5 bases short, with 14 bases between. This CDR3 is built from 14 residues. CDR3 amino acids: CSARDNEYFHEQYF. For the CDR3, the DNA is TGCAGTGCTAGAGATAATGAGTATTTCCACGAGCAGTACTTC.

This clonotype has a handful of counts. The V and J genes are TRBV15 and TRBJ1-1, with TRBD1 as a possible D gene (5 bases). The CDR3 is made up of 13 amino acids. V was cut by 1 base and J by 6 bases, with 9 bases left in between. Germline V gene lookup returns CDR1 LNHNV and CDR2 YYDKDF (reference sequence). The CDR3 DNA sequence: TGTGCCACCAGCAGAGGCTGGACATCTGAAGCTTTCTTT. Translation: CATSRGWTSEAFF.

V gene TRBV9 combines with J gene TRBJ1-1; 7 bases are a match to TRBD1. Germline V gene data show CDR1 as SGDLS and CDR2 as YYNGEE. The length of the CDR3 is 17 residues. Losses at the gene ends were 0 bases for V and 1 base for J; bases not matched to a gene: 9. CDR3 DNA: TGTGCCAGCAGCGTAGTGGGCCAGGGGGAACGGAACACTGAAGCTTTCTTT. It yields the protein CASSVVGQGERNTEAFF. Combining the CDR3 with reference TRBV9 and TRBJ1-1 gives the whole variable domain DSGVTQTPKHLITATGQRVTLRCSPRSGDLSVYWYQQSLDQGLQFLIQYYNGEERAKGNILERFSAQQFPDLHSELNLSSLELGDSALYFCASSVVGQGERNTEAFFGQGTRLTVV.

The rearrangement links TRBV12-3 or TRBV12-4 to TRBJ1-2; D possibly corresponds to TRBD1 (6 bases). Trimming shortened V by 4 bases and J by 3 bases, and 12 bases separated the two germline ends. The CDR3 has 14 residues. In DNA form, the CDR3 reads TGTGCCAGCAGTTCTTCACAGGGAGACTATGGCTACACCTTC. Protein product: CASSSSQGDYGYTF.

This clonotype was seen at least ten times. The chain employs TRBV6-1 and TRBJ2-7; 10 nucleotides agree with TRBD2. CDR1 is MNHNS, CDR2 SASEGT, per germline. CDR3 length equals 15 residues. The J segment lost 5 bases and the V segment lost 5 bases, leaving 9 bases of the junction unmatched. The CDR3 reads CASSSAAGGPDEQYF. Here the CDR3 DNA reads TGTGCCAGCAGTTCCGCAGCGGGAGGGCCGGACGAGCAGTACTTC.

This clonotype was seen repeatedly, ten times or more. J is TRBJ2-2 and V is TRBV27; D is undetermined. Germline V CDR1 and CDR2: MNHEY, SMNVEV (reference sequence). The CDR3 spans 14 residues. V lost 1 base and J lost 1, with 4 bases in between. This chain's CDR3 is CASSLLGNTGELFF. The CDR3 coding sequence is TGTGCCAGCAGTTTATTAGGGAACACCGGGGAGCTGTTTTTT.

This clonotype came up many times. V usage is TRBV3-1 and J usage is TRBJ2-7; 7 bases are shared with TRBD1. V dropped 1 base and J dropped 4; count of bases not matched to a gene: 7. The germline V gene encodes CDR1 LGHDT and CDR2 YNNKEL (reference sequence). The length of the CDR3 is 15 residues. The chain's CDR3 is CASSQALGTAYEQYF. For the CDR3, the DNA is TGTGCCAGCAGCCAAGCGTTAGGGACAGCATACGAGCAGTACTTC.

The sample holds a few counts of this clonotype. The chain combines TRBV15 with TRBJ2-1; 7 bases agree with TRBD2. This CDR3 region has 15 residues. In germline, CDR1 is LNHNV, CDR2 YYDKDF (reference sequence). Unmatched junction bases numbered 5, after V lost 0 bases and J lost 6 bases. This chain's CDR3 is CATSREAGELNEQFF. The DNA of the CDR3 is TGTGCCACCAGCAGAGAGGCGGGAGAACTCAATGAGCAGTTCTTC.

At least ten counts were recorded for this clonotype. V is TRBV3-1 and J is TRBJ2-1; maybe TRBD2 (5 bases). The ends were cut back, 5 bases at V and 1 base at J, with 15 bases in the middle. The germline V gene has CDR1 LGHDT and CDR2 YNNKEL (reference sequence). This CDR3 has 16 residues. CDR3 in DNA: TGTGCCAGCAGCGGCCGGGATCTATGGTCCTACAATGAGCAGTTCTTC. Its protein product is CASSGRDLWSYNEQFF.

In its sample, this clonotype was seen a few times. The genes are TRBV2 and TRBJ2-1; D not resolved. Germline V CDR1 and CDR2: SNHLY, FYNNEI. V lost 4 bases, J lost 4 bases, and 8 bases lay in between. This CDR3 is built from 13 residues. CDR3: CASSVSAYNEQFF. As DNA, the CDR3 is TGTGCCAGCAGTGTATCAGCGTACAATGAGCAGTTCTTC.

This clonotype was observed many times. The chain couples TRBV6-1 to TRBJ2-7; D might be TRBD2 (6 bases). The CDR3 extends over 14 amino acids. V was cut by 7 bases and J by 2 bases, with 15 bases left in between. The germline gives CDR1 MNHNS, CDR2 SASEGT. The DNA for the CDR3 is TGTGCCAGCAATATAGCGGTTACTACCTACGAGCAGTACTTC. Amino acids: CASNIAVTTYEQYF.

At least ten counts were recorded for this clonotype. This sequence joins TRBV12-3 or TRBV12-4 and TRBJ2-2; D not certain. V was cut by 4 bases and J by 7 bases, with 13 bases left in between. CDR3 length: 14 amino acids. The DNA for the CDR3 is TGTGCCAGCAGTTCAAACGTGGTGGGCGGGGAGCTGTTTTTT. This translates into CASSSNVVGGELFF.

The chain combines TRBV6-5 with TRBJ2-5, with 8 nucleotides matching TRBD1. The CDR3 has 15 residues. Germline V lookup: CDR1 MNHEY, CDR2 SVGAGI. V lost 4 bases, J lost 6 bases, and 10 bases stayed unmatched. The CDR3 DNA is TGTGCCAGCAGTTTACTGGCGGACAGGGTTAAGACCCAGTACTTC. This codes for CASSLLADRVKTQYF.

This clonotype appeared a few times. The chain recombines TRBV11-1 with TRBJ1-2, with TRBD1 as a possible D gene (5 bases). From germline, CDR1 is SGHAT and CDR2 FQDESV (reference sequence). This CDR3 spans 18 amino acids. V gave up 5 bases and J gave up 8 bases, with 30 bases separating them. The CDR3 spells CASSRLADTDSPPSGYTF. The CDR3 region has the DNA TGTGCCAGCAGCCGGTTAGCGGACACGGACTCTCCACCCTCCGGCTACACCTTC.

This sequence joins TRBV7-2 and TRBJ1-2, with D tentatively TRBD1 (6 bases). Germline CDR1 SGHTA, CDR2 FQGNSA. V lost 5 bases and J 9 bases, leaving 13 bases between the germline ends. This CDR3 spans 12 amino acids. CDR3 loop: CASSARQDSYTF. Here the CDR3 DNA reads TGTGCCAGCAGCGCCCGACAGGATAGCTACACCTTC.

In this sample, this clonotype turned up a few times. V gene TRBV6-1 combines with J gene TRBJ2-7, with D perhaps matching TRBD1 (6 bases). V shed 1 base and J shed 3 bases, with 19 bases lying between them. Germline CDR1 is MNHNS and CDR2 is SASEGT. This CDR3 region has 17 residues. This chain's CDR3 is CASSEGEGGPGYYEQYF. The CDR3 bases are TGTGCCAGCAGTGAAGGCGAAGGGGGACCCGGTTACTACGAGCAGTACTTC.

This chain joins TRBV11-3 and TRBJ2-3; D not resolved. The V and J ends lost 2 bases and 3 bases respectively, with 15 bases between them. Germline CDR1 SGHNT, CDR2 YENEEA. The CDR3 runs 16 residues. The DNA of the CDR3 is TGTGCCAGCAGCTTACACTCGGAGCCTAAAACAGATACGCAGTATTTT. This gives the protein CASSLHSEPKTDTQYF.

At least ten counts were recorded for this clonotype. The rearrangement joins TRBV5-1 to TRBJ2-7, with 12 bases matching TRBD2. CDR3 size: 14 residues. The junction had 4 bases not matched to a gene; V was cut back by 4 bases and J by 5 bases. The germline V gene encodes CDR1 SGHRS and CDR2 YFSETQ. The CDR3 here is CASSATSGGHEQYF. The CDR3, as DNA: TGCGCCAGCAGCGCGACTAGCGGGGGCCACGAGCAGTACTTC.

This clonotype was detected only a few times. The CDR3 is CASSPTGVSRDEKLFF. The CDR3 nucleotides read TGTGCCAGCAGCCCGACAGGGGTCAGTCGCGATGAAAAACTGTTTTTT. V and J are TRBV5-5 and TRBJ1-4, with 8 bases lining up with TRBD1. The J segment lost 6 bases and the V segment lost 4 bases, leaving 11 bases of the junction unmatched. The V gene's germline CDR1 is SGHKS and CDR2 YYEKEE (reference sequence). The CDR3 has 16 amino acids.

This clonotype was observed at least ten times. The gene calls are TRBV6-2 or TRBV6-3 and TRBJ2-3, with 8 bases identical to TRBD2. V trimming: 6 bases; J trimming: 6 bases; junction bases outside the gene matches: 8. This CDR3 has 14 amino acids. Germline V gives CDR1 MNHEY, CDR2 SVGEGT. The CDR3 region is CASSFSEREDTQYF. CDR3 nucleotide sequence: TGTGCCAGCAGCTTTTCTGAGCGGGAGGATACGCAGTATTTT.

The J gene is TRBJ2-7, the V gene TRBV6-2 or TRBV6-3; D remains ambiguous. Germline assignment: CDR1 MNHEY and CDR2 SVGEGT. V lost 4 bases, J lost 4 bases, and 11 bases lay in between. The CDR3 covers 13 residues. CDR3 amino acids: CASSFSLGYEQYF. CDR3 bases: TGTGCCAGCAGTTTTTCGCTAGGGTACGAGCAGTACTTC.

This clonotype was seen only a few times. V is TRBV12-3 or TRBV12-4 and J is TRBJ2-1; 7 nucleotides match TRBD2. The CDR3 is 15 residues long. V shed 7 bases and J 0 bases; nucleotides not matched to a gene: 6. As DNA, the CDR3 is TGTGCCAGCAATAACCCGGGGGGCTCCTACAATGAGCAGTTCTTC. Translation gives CASNNPGGSYNEQFF.

V and J are TRBV9 and TRBJ2-5, with D perhaps matching TRBD2 (5 bases). V was shortened by 3 bases and J by 2 bases, with 14 bases between the two germline ends. CDR1 and CDR2 from the germline V gene are SGDLS and YYNGEE. The CDR3 runs to 15 residues. CDR3 loop: CASSGGSRVQETQYF. In nucleotides, the CDR3 is TGTGCCAGCAGCGGAGGGAGCAGAGTACAAGAGACCCAGTACTTC.